These T cell receptor beta chains were read from a single sample in a study of shared clonotypes between healthy human individuals. Sequenced by immunoSEQ multiplex PCR; TCRdb stores in-frame clones only, minus some. Found here are around 2,000,000 clones, about 93% of them singletons; the top ten hold approximately 1.7%. Sequenced sample: naive CD8+ T cells from PBMCs. These receptors all stem from a man between 18 and 35 years old in good health. Some clones in this sample may be carry-over from other donors' samples. Each CDR3 is given with its conserved first and last residue. Each record gives: CDR3 protein, CDR3 DNA, V gene, J gene, D gene, clone size. D genes are given only for firm matches. For some rows the clone size is stated as once, few or many, or as a class when expanded; others skip it.

CDR3: CASSRSPQVEQYF; DNA: TGTGCCAGCAGCCGCTCACCCCAGGTCGAGCAGTACTTC; V: TRBV7-9; J: TRBJ2-7; D: .; size: .
CDR3: CASSQGRREGRGEQFF; DNA: TGCGCCAGCAGCCAAGGGAGGAGGGAGGGTCGGGGTGAGCAGTTCTTC; V: TRBV4-3; J: TRBJ2-1; D: TRBD2; size: once
CDR3: CASSKPGAEAYEQYF; DNA: TGTGCCAGCAGTAAGCCGGGGGCAGAGGCCTACGAGCAGTACTTC; V: TRBV28; J: TRBJ2-7; D: .; size: .
CDR3: CASSRPPAGVNTEAFF; DNA: TGTGCCAGCAGCCGCCCGCCGGCCGGGGTGAACACTGAAGCTTTCTTT; V: TRBV7-8; J: TRBJ1-1; D: .; size: .
CDR3: CASSSGQFSGNTIYF; DNA: TGTGCCAGCAGCTCGGGACAGTTCTCTGGAAACACCATATATTTT; V: TRBV7-6; J: TRBJ1-3; D: TRBD1; size: once
CDR3: CASSQDRTTNEQFF; DNA: TGCGCCAGCAGCCAAGATCGGACTACCAATGAGCAGTTCTTC; V: TRBV4-3; J: TRBJ2-1; D: .; size: .
CDR3: CASLSQGTEAFF; DNA: TGTGCCAGCTTATCGCAAGGAACTGAAGCTTTCTTT; V: TRBV27; J: TRBJ1-1; D: .; size: .
CDR3: CASSISMTSTLYEQYF; DNA: TGTGCCAGCAGCATCTCAATGACTAGCACCCTCTACGAGCAGTACTTC; V: TRBV11-2; J: TRBJ2-7; D: TRBD2; size: .
CDR3: CASREGQSSYNEQFF; DNA: TGTGCCAGTAGGGAGGGACAGAGCTCCTACAATGAGCAGTTCTTC; V: TRBV19; J: TRBJ2-1; D: .; size: .
CDR3: CASSFAYEQFF; DNA: TGTGCCAGCAGCTTCGCGTATGAGCAGTTCTTC; V: TRBV28; J: TRBJ2-1; D: .; size: .
CDR3: CASRVMGKTGRNQPQHF; DNA: TGTGCCAGCAGAGTAATGGGGAAGACAGGGCGCAATCAGCCCCAGCATTTT; V: TRBV27; J: TRBJ1-5; D: TRBD1; size: once
CDR3: CASSIKLGGELFF; DNA: TGTGCCAGCAGTATAAAATTGGGCGGGGAGCTGTTTTTT; V: TRBV27; J: TRBJ2-2; D: .; size: .
CDR3: CASRTRTGQETQYF; DNA: TGTGCCAGCAGAACCCGGACAGGGCAAGAGACCCAGTACTTC; V: TRBV27; J: TRBJ2-5; D: TRBD1; size: .
CDR3: CASSQLGEQFF; DNA: TGTGCCAGCAGCCAGCTGGGTGAGCAGTTCTTC; V: TRBV7-9; J: TRBJ2-1; D: .; size: .
CDR3: CASSLMRGQPQHF; DNA: TGTGCCAGCAGTTTAATGAGGGGTCAGCCCCAGCATTTT; V: TRBV28; J: TRBJ1-5; D: .; size: .
CDR3: CATSSWRDRGYEQYF; DNA: TGTGCCACCAGCAGTTGGCGGGACAGAGGCTACGAGCAGTACTTC; V: TRBV15; J: TRBJ2-7; D: .; size: once
CDR3: CASSGLAGGPMETQYF; DNA: TGTGCCAGCAGCGGACTAGCGGGAGGGCCGATGGAGACCCAGTACTTC; V: TRBV9; J: TRBJ2-5; D: TRBD2; size: .
CDR3: CASSPSPEQYF; DNA: TGTGCCAGCAGCCCATCGCCCGAGCAGTACTTC; V: TRBV9; J: TRBJ2-7; D: .; size: .
CDR3: CSVEPWDRDGFF; DNA: TGCAGCGTTGAGCCTTGGGACAGGGACGGCTTCTTT; V: TRBV29-1; J: TRBJ1-1; D: TRBD1; size: .
CDR3: CSARGQGANTGELFF; DNA: TGCAGCGCTAGGGGACAGGGGGCGAACACCGGGGAGCTGTTTTTT; V: TRBV29-1; J: TRBJ2-2; D: TRBD1; size: .
CDR3: CASSRDVTSGYEQYF; DNA: TGTGCCAGCTCACGCGACGTGACTAGCGGCTACGAGCAGTACTTC; V: TRBV18; J: TRBJ2-7; D: TRBD2; size: once
CDR3: CASRHQDNVYEQYF; DNA: TGTGCCAGCAGGCACCAGGACAACGTGTACGAGCAGTACTTC; V: TRBV6-5; J: TRBJ2-7; D: .; size: .
CDR3: CASSGVRGPLPYEQYF; DNA: TGTGCCAGCAGCGGGGTCAGGGGCCCTCTCCCTTACGAGCAGTACTTC; V: TRBV5-6; J: TRBJ2-7; D: .; size: .
CDR3: CASSPGSPSSYEQYF; DNA: TGTGCCAGCAGCCCTGGGTCTCCGAGCTCCTACGAGCAGTACTTC; V: TRBV27; J: TRBJ2-7; D: .; size: once
CDR3: CASSPTTRLYTGELFF; DNA: TGCGCCAGCAGTCCGACAACCCGGTTATATACCGGGGAGCTGTTTTTT; V: TRBV23-1; J: TRBJ2-2; D: .; size: .
CDR3: CASSTLGGTEAFF; DNA: TGTGCCAGCTCCACCCTGGGCGGGACTGAAGCTTTCTTT; V: TRBV19; J: TRBJ1-1; D: .; size: .
CDR3: CASSPGTGLYGYTF; DNA: TGTGCCAGCTCACCGGGGACAGGCCTCTATGGCTACACCTTC; V: TRBV18; J: TRBJ1-2; D: TRBD1; size: .
CDR3: CASRGGGADYGYTF; DNA: TGTGCCAGTCGCGGCGGGGGCGCGGACTATGGCTACACCTTC; V: TRBV28; J: TRBJ1-2; D: .; size: .
CDR3: CATTGGWEQFF; DNA: TGTGCCACCACAGGGGGCTGGGAGCAGTTCTTC; V: TRBV19; J: TRBJ2-1; D: TRBD1; size: .
CDR3: CASSLIGASGELFF; DNA: TGTGCCAGCAGTTTAATAGGGGCATCCGGGGAGCTGTTTTTT; V: TRBV27; J: TRBJ2-2; D: .; size: .
CDR3: CASREGISGELFF; DNA: TGCGCCAGCAGGGAAGGGATTTCCGGGGAGCTGTTTTTT; V: TRBV10-1; J: TRBJ2-2; D: .; size: .
CDR3: CASSQAPLTGGYEQYF; DNA: TGCGCCAGCAGCCAAGCGCCACTTACGGGGGGCTACGAGCAGTACTTC; V: TRBV4-1; J: TRBJ2-7; D: TRBD2; size: once
CDR3: CAISESAGALYGYTF; DNA: TGTGCCATCAGTGAGTCCGCCGGGGCCCTCTATGGCTACACCTTC; V: TRBV10-3; J: TRBJ1-2; D: .; size: .
CDR3: CASSPLGGGVVDTQYF; DNA: TGTGCCAGCAGCCCTCTCGGGGGGGGAGTGGTAGATACGCAGTATTTT; V: TRBV27; J: TRBJ2-3; D: TRBD2; size: .
CDR3: CASSHLQGRQPQHF; DNA: TGTGCCAGCAGCCATTTACAGGGACGGCAGCCCCAGCATTTT; V: TRBV4-2; J: TRBJ1-5; D: .; size: .
CDR3: CASSVGGTDTQYF; DNA: TGCGCCAGCAGTGTGGGAGGAACGGATACGCAGTATTTT; V: TRBV10-1; J: TRBJ2-3; D: .; size: .
CDR3: CASSTTGNTGELFF; DNA: TGTGCCAGCTCTACGACAGGGAACACCGGGGAGCTGTTTTTT; V: TRBV25-1; J: TRBJ2-2; D: .; size: .
CDR3: CASGNHWTSIHEQFF; DNA: TGTGCCAGCGGGAACCATTGGACTAGCATCCATGAGCAGTTCTTC; V: TRBV9; J: TRBJ2-1; D: TRBD2; size: .
CDR3: CATSSREGTHTEAFF; DNA: TGTGCCACCAGCAGCAGGGAGGGTACGCACACTGAAGCTTTCTTT; V: TRBV15; J: TRBJ1-1; D: .; size: once
CDR3: CASSPDPSGPPTYEQYF; DNA: TGTGCCAGCAGCCCCGATCCTAGCGGGCCTCCGACTTACGAGCAGTACTTC; V: TRBV9; J: TRBJ2-7; D: TRBD2; size: .
CDR3: CASRTLWERGNTEAFF; DNA: TGTGCCAGCAGGACGTTGTGGGAGAGGGGGAACACTGAAGCTTTCTTT; V: TRBV28; J: TRBJ1-1; D: .; size: .
CDR3: CASSQGRTHPGEQYF; DNA: TGTGCCAGCAGCCAAGGTAGGACACACCCTGGCGAGCAGTACTTC; V: TRBV4-2; J: TRBJ2-7; D: .; size: .
CDR3: CASSPVADYGYTF; DNA: TGTGCCAGCAGCCCCGTTGCGGACTATGGCTACACCTTC; V: TRBV28; J: TRBJ1-2; D: .; size: .
CDR3: CSVPLHGYTF; DNA: TGCAGCGTCCCATTGCACGGCTACACCTTC; V: TRBV29-1; J: TRBJ1-2; D: .; size: .
CDR3: CASSLASGPWGDTQYF; DNA: TGCGCCAGCAGCTTGGCTAGCGGTCCATGGGGAGATACGCAGTATTTT; V: TRBV5-1; J: TRBJ2-3; D: TRBD2; size: .
CDR3: CASSEALLRQGNSPLHF; DNA: TGTGCCAGCAGTGAAGCGCTTCTAAGGCAGGGGAATTCACCCCTCCACTTT; V: TRBV2; J: TRBJ1-6; D: .; size: .
CDR3: CASSFETSGSYEQYF; DNA: TGTGCCAGCAGCTTCGAGACTAGCGGCTCCTACGAGCAGTACTTC; V: TRBV7-6; J: TRBJ2-7; D: TRBD2; size: .
CDR3: CASSPLRATYEQYF; DNA: TGTGCCAGCAGCCCACTCAGGGCTACCTACGAGCAGTACTTC; V: TRBV14; J: TRBJ2-7; D: .; size: .
CDR3: CATRDRDSLRDEQFF; DNA: TGCGCCACCCGGGACCGGGACTCCTTGCGCGATGAGCAGTTCTTC; V: TRBV5-1; J: TRBJ2-1; D: .; size: .
CDR3: CASSLYGVNTGELFF; DNA: TGTGCCAGCAGTTTGTACGGGGTGAACACCGGGGAGCTGTTTTTT; V: TRBV28; J: TRBJ2-2; D: .; size: once
CDR3: CASSLVPASYEQYF; DNA: TGTGCCAGCAGTTTGGTTCCTGCGTCCTACGAGCAGTACTTC; V: TRBV27; J: TRBJ2-7; D: .; size: .
CDR3: CASSTISQVTYEQYF; DNA: TGCGCCAGCAGTACCATATCGCAGGTAACCTACGAGCAGTACTTC; V: TRBV10-2; J: TRBJ2-7; D: .; size: .
CDR3: CASSLTATRTDTQYF; DNA: TGCGCCAGCAGCTTGACCGCAACTCGCACAGATACGCAGTATTTT; V: TRBV5-1; J: TRBJ2-3; D: .; size: .
CDR3: CASSVGPFLLGGRDTQYF; DNA: TGTGCCAGCAGCGTAGGGCCCTTTCTTTTAGGCGGCCGGGATACGCAGTATTTT; V: TRBV9; J: TRBJ2-3; D: .; size: .